These 25 T cell receptor beta chains were sequenced from one sample in a study of T cell responses to AZD1222 COVID-19 vaccine (dated by TCRdb to the early 2020s). Library creation used the immunoSEQ multiplex PCR assay. TCRdb took this table from immuneACCESS and kept in-frame rearrangements with V and J called. Such tables lack part of the clones; where checked against another copy, unresolved V genes explain under half of the gap, and the rest is unexplained. Counted in this sample were around 120,000 clones; more than 75% of them appeared once. The leading ten clones occupy more than 6.5% of the sample. The time point label corresponds to: baseline before first vaccination. The sample in question was peripheral blood, obtained on day 0 of AZD1222 vaccination. Every receptor here comes from an adult in good health.

V gene TRBV6-2 or TRBV6-3 combines with J gene TRBJ1-2; weak D call: TRBD1 (5 bases). This CDR3 is 13 amino acids long. V lost 7 bases to trimming and J lost 4 bases, with 13 bases between them. CDR1 is MNHEY, CDR2 SVGEGT, per germline. The chain's CDR3 is CASTPPGVYGYTF. CDR3 DNA sequence: TGTGCCAGCACCCCGCCGGGGGTCTATGGCTACACCTTC.

The chain employs TRBV7-8 and TRBJ1-4; D uncertain. Trimming shortened V by 5 bases and J by 4 bases, and 11 bases separated the two germline ends. From germline, CDR1 is SGHVS and CDR2 FQNEAQ. CDR3 length equals 14 residues. CDR3 sequence reads: CASSPGRLNEKLFF. CDR3 DNA sequence: TGTGCCAGCAGCCCCGGACGGCTTAATGAAAAACTGTTTTTT.

The gene calls are TRBV27 and TRBJ2-7; maybe TRBD2 (7 bases). The CDR3 is made up of 14 amino acids. Trimming took off 4 bases at V and 0 bases at J, with 10 bases between the two ends. Germline V gives CDR1 MNHEY, CDR2 SMNVEV (reference sequence). CDR3 sequence reads: CASSYREGSYEQYF. The DNA for the CDR3 is TGTGCCAGCAGTTACAGGGAGGGCTCCTACGAGCAGTACTTC.

This chain uses TRBV30 with TRBJ1-1; perhaps TRBD1 as D (6 bases). Germline values: CDR1 GTSNPN, CDR2 SVGIG (reference sequence). The germline V and J ends were trimmed by 2 bases and 4 bases, with 11 bases remaining between them. CDR3 size: 13 residues. The CDR3 region has the DNA TGTGCCTGGAGTTCCCCACAGGGCACTGAAGCTTTCTTT. Its translation: CAWSSPQGTEAFF. Combining the CDR3 with reference TRBV30 and TRBJ1-1 gives the whole variable domain SQTIHQWPATLVQPVGSPLSLECTVEGTSNPNLYWYRQAAGRGLQLLFYSVGIGQISSEVPQNLSASRPQDRQFILSSKKLLLSDSGFYLCAWSSPQGTEAFFGQGTRLTVV.

There are a few counts of this clone. This chain uses TRBV27 with TRBJ2-1, with TRBD1 identical over 12 bases. The CDR3 sequence is 18 residues long. Looked up from germline, CDR1 is MNHEY and CDR2 is SMNVEV (reference sequence). The V segment lost 6 bases and the J segment 1 base; nucleotides outside the gene matches: 10. The CDR3 region is CASRPGTGGYHSYNEQFF. Written as DNA, the CDR3 is TGTGCCAGCAGGCCCGGGACAGGGGGCTATCATTCCTACAATGAGCAGTTCTTC.

J is TRBJ2-1 and V is TRBV14; 7 bases are shared with TRBD2. The CDR3 consists of 14 residues. V shed 8 bases, J shed 2 bases, and the junction held 6 bases outside the gene matches. Germline lookup yields CDR1 SGHDN and CDR2 FVKESK. CDR3 in amino acids: CASGIAGTYNEQFF. The DNA for the CDR3 is TGTGCCAGCGGGATAGCGGGTACCTACAATGAGCAGTTCTTC.

On this clone: The same CDR3 arises from other DNA sequences in this sample as well. V is TRBV6-5 and J is TRBJ2-5; no clear D. Germline CDR1 reads MNHEY; CDR2 reads SVGAGI. V dropped 6 bases and J dropped 0 bases, with 5 bases sitting between them. This CDR3 comprises 12 residues. The CDR3: CASSRYQETQYF. The CDR3, as DNA: TGTGCCAGCAGCCGGTACCAAGAGACCCAGTACTTC.

The rearrangement links TRBV19 to TRBJ2-7; D unresolved. V gave up 3 bases and J gave up 7 bases, with 10 bases separating them. Germline assignment: CDR1 LNHDA and CDR2 SQIVND (reference sequence). The CDR3 contains 12 residues. The CDR3 bases are TGTGCCAGTAGTATGACCCGAGAAGAGCAGTACTTC. It specifies CASSMTREEQYF. The whole variable domain, remainder taken from reference TRBV19 and TRBJ2-7, is DGGITQSPKYLFRKEGQNVTLSCEQNLNHDAMYWYRQDPGQGLRLIYYSQIVNDFQKGDIAEGYSVSREKKESFPLTVTSAQKNPTAFYLCASSMTREEQYFGPGTRLTVT.

V usage is TRBV23-1 and J usage is TRBJ2-7; 9 nucleotides line up with TRBD1. TRBV23-1 is identified as an open reading frame with a role that is uncertain. Losses at the gene ends were 4 bases for V and 3 bases for J; bases not matched to a gene: 10. The CDR3 runs to 16 residues. CDR3 protein: CASSRLRDRDHYEQYF. The CDR3 DNA reads TGCGCCAGCAGTCGATTACGGGACAGGGACCACTACGAGCAGTACTTC.

This clone appeared a single time. The CDR3 DNA is TGTGCCAGCAGCCCAAGACAGGCGGGTAACTATGGCTACACCTTC. Translation: CASSPRQAGNYGYTF. The gene calls are TRBV2 and TRBJ1-2; the D gene is possibly TRBD1 (6 bases). V shed 6 bases and J shed 1 base, with 15 bases lying between them. The CDR3 length is 15 residues. The V gene's germline CDR1 is SNHLY and CDR2 FYNNEI.

The rearrangement joins TRBV3-1 (or the pseudogene TRBV3-2) to TRBJ1-2; the D gene is possibly TRBD1 (6 bases). Per the germline V gene, CDR1 is LGHDT and CDR2 is YNNKEL (reference sequence). The CDR3 extends over 15 amino acids. Trimming stripped 4 bases from V and 4 bases from J, with 16 bases between. This CDR3 reads CASSPSGGRGYGYTF. The CDR3 coding sequence is TGTGCCAGCAGCCCTAGCGGTGGCAGGGGCTATGGCTACACCTTC.

A single count supports this clone. This rearrangement joins TRBV9 to TRBJ2-7, with 9 bases matching TRBD1. The CDR3 runs 16 residues. Germline values: CDR1 SGDLS, CDR2 YYNGEE. V lost 7 bases and J lost 3; bases outside the gene matches: 14. Here the CDR3 reads CASCGRTGTGLYEQYF. The CDR3 DNA sequence: TGTGCCAGCTGTGGTAGAACCGGGACAGGGCTCTACGAGCAGTACTTC.

CDR3 amino acids: CASSMMGPLIYTGELFF. The CDR3 region has the DNA TGTGCCAGCAGTATGATGGGGCCCCTGATTTACACCGGGGAGCTGTTTTTT. This chain links TRBV27 with TRBJ2-2, with D possibly TRBD1 on 5 matching bases. Germline V gene sequence: CDR1 MNHEY, CDR2 SMNVEV (reference sequence). CDR3 length equals 17 residues. V lost 5 bases and J 3 bases, leaving 19 bases between the germline ends.

The rearrangement links TRBV27 to TRBJ2-5, with 7 positions matching TRBD1. Per germline, CDR1 MNHEY and CDR2 SMNVEV (reference sequence). V shed 5 bases and J 5 bases; nucleotides not matched to a gene: 8. The CDR3 length is 14 residues. This CDR3 is CASSLRGLGETQYF. In nucleotides, the CDR3 is TGTGCCAGCAGTCTGAGGGGGCTGGGGGAGACCCAGTACTTC.

V is TRBV7-8 and J is TRBJ2-2; TRBD2 matches 8 bases. Germline V gene sequence: CDR1 SGHVS, CDR2 FQNEAQ. The CDR3 runs to 17 residues. The V and J ends lost 5 bases and 0 bases, in that order; junction bases with no gene match: 8. Written as DNA, the CDR3 is TGTGCCAGCAGCGGGGCTAGCGGGCGCTCGAACACCGGGGAGCTGTTTTTT. Translation: CASSGASGRSNTGELFF. Full variable domain (remainder filled in from reference TRBV7-8 and TRBJ2-2): GAGVSQSPRYKVAKRGQDVALRCDPISGHVSLFWYQQALGQGPEFLTYFQNEAQLDKSGLPSDRFFAERPEGSVSTLKIQRTQQEDSAVYLCASSGASGRSNTGELFFGEGSRLTVL.

CDR3 sequence reads: CASSLAPGPTYNEQFF. DNA for the CDR3: TGTGCCAGCAGCTTAGCCCCGGGACCCACCTACAATGAGCAGTTCTTC. The chain carries TRBV7-2 and TRBJ2-1; the D gene could be TRBD1 or TRBD2 (5 bases each). V was clipped by 0 bases and J by 2 bases, with 11 bases between them. CDR3 length equals 16 residues. Germline CDR1 is SGHTA and CDR2 is FQGNSA.

The V call is TRBV10-1, the J call TRBJ2-1; 7 nucleotides agree with TRBD2. There are 17 residues in the CDR3. CDR1 is WNHNN and CDR2 is SYGVQD in the germline V gene (reference sequence). Trimming removed 4 bases from V and 3 bases from J; junction bases left unmatched: 12. The CDR3, as DNA: TGCGCCAGCAGTGGGACTAGAGGGCCCGGCTTCTACAATGAGCAGTTCTTC. This translates into CASSGTRGPGFYNEQFF.

This rearrangement joins TRBV18 to TRBJ2-1, with TRBD2 matching 11 bases. Germline values: CDR1 KGHSH, CDR2 LQKENI. This CDR3 is 15 amino acids long. V lost 3 bases and J lost 4; bases outside the gene matches: 2. CDR3 nucleotide sequence: TGTGCCAGCTCACCCGGGACTAGCGGTTACAATGAGCAGTTCTTC. This translates into CASSPGTSGYNEQFF.

CDR3 residues: CSASSSQGAGQPQHF. The CDR3 DNA reads TGCAGTGCTAGTTCCTCTCAGGGGGCGGGGCAGCCCCAGCATTTT. The chain combines TRBV20-1 with TRBJ1-5; 8 nucleotides agree with TRBD1. Germline V gene lookup returns CDR1 DFQATT and CDR2 SNEGSKA (reference sequence). CDR3 length: 15 residues. With V trimmed by 3 bases and J by 7 bases, 11 bases remained unmatched.

V usage is TRBV27 and J usage is TRBJ1-6; D is unresolved. The germline CDR1 and CDR2 sequences are MNHEY and SMNVEV (reference sequence). The V gene lost 6 bases and the J gene lost 4 bases, with 7 bases spanning the gap. The CDR3 sequence is 13 residues long. Here the CDR3 reads CASSDTYNSPLHF. The CDR3, as DNA: TGTGCCAGCAGCGACACTTATAATTCACCCCTCCACTTT.

This clone was observed a handful of times. The rearrangement uses TRBV18 and TRBJ2-7, with D possibly being TRBD2 (7 bases). The CDR3 spans 14 residues. Between the trimmed V and J ends, which lost 4 bases and 6 bases, there was a span of 16 bases. In germline, CDR1 is KGHSH, CDR2 LQKENI. The CDR3 loop reads CASSQQRGAAEQYF. The CDR3 DNA reads TGTGCCAGCTCACAGCAACGGGGGGCTGCCGAGCAGTACTTC.

This rearrangement joins TRBV10-3 to TRBJ1-2; 8 positions agree with TRBD1. V was clipped by 7 bases and J by 4 bases; unmatched bases: 8. The CDR3 loop spans 14 amino acids. Germline CDR1 and CDR2: ENHRY and SYGVKD. CDR3 protein: CAITQTGDGYGYTF. CDR3 DNA: TGTGCCATCACCCAGACAGGGGACGGCTATGGCTACACCTTC.

The chain joins TRBV6-5 to TRBJ1-4; possibly TRBD1 for D (6 bases). Trimming stripped 6 bases from V and 0 bases from J, with 11 bases between. The germline V gene encodes CDR1 MNHEY and CDR2 SVGAGI. This CDR3 region has 15 residues. CDR3 amino acids: CASRKDRSTNEKLFF. CDR3 bases: TGTGCCAGCAGAAAGGACAGATCAACTAATGAAAAACTGTTTTTT.

J is TRBJ1-1 and V is TRBV7-3, with a possible D match to TRBD1 (5 bases). Deletions cut 6 bases from V and 1 base from J, with 9 bases between. Germline CDR1 reads SGHTA; CDR2 reads FQGTGA. This CDR3 spans 13 amino acids. The CDR3 sequence is CASSNDRNTEAFF. The CDR3 bases are TGTGCCAGCAGTAATGACAGGAACACTGAAGCTTTCTTT.

V gene TRBV10-3 combines with J gene TRBJ1-3, with TRBD1 matching 9 bases. This CDR3 has 13 amino acids. Germline lookup yields CDR1 ENHRY and CDR2 SYGVKD. With 7 bases clipped from V and 4 bases from J, the junction kept 2 bases outside the gene matches. This CDR3 reads CAITGTGGNTIYF. CDR3 DNA: TGTGCCATCACTGGGACAGGGGGAAACACCATATATTTT.